This T cell receptor (beta chain) stems from a study of control samples from healthy donors and cancer patients. Measured with immunoSEQ multiplex PCR; TCRdb has only the in-frame clones, and not every one. The repertoire holds 250,000 to 300,000 clones, with almost 85% as singletons. V was shortened by 7 bases and J by 3 bases, with 25 bases between the two germline ends. Germline values: CDR1 SNHLY, CDR2 FYNNEI. The CDR3 length is 18 residues. This rearrangement joins TRBV2 to TRBJ1-3; D might be TRBD1 (5 bases). The clonotype was recovered from a woman aged 60-70 years with lung cancer. The sequenced material came from PBMCs. The CDR3 nucleotides read TGTGCCAGCACCATTCTCCGGACCGGGACGCTGATTGGAAACACCATATATTTT. This gives the protein CASTILRTGTLIGNTIYF.